This T cell receptor beta chain appears in the sequencing data of a study of cytomegalovirus exposure and HLA in healthy donors. The CDR3 covers 15 residues. J was trimmed by 2 bases and V by 5 bases; bases with no gene match: 7. Germline CDR1 and CDR2: MNHEY and SVGAGI. Clones were read by immunoSEQ multiplex PCR, and TCRdb kept only the in-frame ones, dropping some. There are 240,000 or so clones in the sample; around 88% occur only once, and roughly 1.2% lies in the top ten. Sequenced sample: PBMCs. The TCR was taken from a woman younger than 45 in good health and CMV-seropositive. J is TRBJ1-2 and V is TRBV6-5; 8 bases fit TRBD1. The CDR3 here is CASSPGGYGNYGYTF. CDR3 coding DNA: TGTGCCAGCAGTCCAGGGGGCTATGGGAACTATGGCTACACCTTC.